A single sample gave rise to the 32 T cell receptor beta chains below, sequenced in a study of control samples from healthy donors and cancer patients. Data came from immunoSEQ multiplex PCR; TCRdb stores just in-frame clones and leaves some out. The top ten clones hold around 20% of a sample with roughly 88,000 clones, around four fifths of them seen once. The material sequenced was blood. The receptors stem from a man aged 25-40 years in good health.

The CDR3: CASSKGRATDTQYF. The DNA for the CDR3 is TGTGCCAGCAGCAAAGGGAGGGCTACGGATACGCAGTATTTT. The chain recombines TRBV21-1 with TRBJ2-3; the D call TRBD2 from the table was never checked on the DNA. TRBV21-1 is assigned pseudogene status. This CDR3 comprises 14 residues.

This sequence joins TRBV7-6 and TRBJ2-7, with TRBD1 matching 11 bases. This CDR3 is built from 16 residues. Germline V gene sequence: CDR1 SGHVS, CDR2 FNYEAQ. The J segment lost 3 bases and the V segment lost 5 bases, leaving 9 bases of the junction unmatched. The CDR3 is CASSPAGTGGFYEQYF. For the CDR3, the DNA is TGTGCCAGCAGCCCCGCAGGGACAGGGGGTTTCTACGAGCAGTACTTC.

V is TRBV9 and J is TRBJ2-7; 8 nucleotides agree with TRBD1. Germline CDR1 SGDLS, CDR2 YYNGEE. This CDR3 is built from 15 residues. V gave up 3 bases and J gave up 2 bases; unmatched junction bases: 7. The CDR3 sequence: CASSGGQGPPYEQYF. Here the CDR3 DNA reads TGTGCCAGCAGCGGTGGACAGGGACCTCCCTACGAGCAGTACTTC.

J is TRBJ1-6 and V is TRBV6-5; D gene unclear. This CDR3 contains 12 residues. CDR1 and CDR2 from the germline V gene are MNHEY and SVGAGI. Trimming removed 6 bases from V and 7 bases from J, with 7 bases in between. The CDR3 sequence is CASRGGNSPLHF. In DNA, the CDR3 is TGTGCCAGCAGAGGAGGGAATTCACCCCTCCACTTT.

This sequence joins TRBV7-9 and TRBJ2-2; D is unresolved. Germline V gives CDR1 SEHNR, CDR2 FQNEAQ (reference sequence). The V gene lost 7 bases and the J gene lost 1 base, with 13 bases spanning the gap. CDR3 size: 15 residues. The CDR3 is CASTPRAENTGELFF. The CDR3 region has the DNA TGTGCCAGCACCCCACGAGCCGAGAACACCGGGGAGCTGTTTTTT.

This chain links TRBV7-3 with TRBJ1-1, with D possibly matching TRBD1 (5 bases). Trimming stripped 1 base from V and 0 bases from J, with 12 bases between. Germline V lookup: CDR1 SGHTA, CDR2 FQGTGA. The CDR3 is 16 amino acids. CDR3 nucleotide sequence: TGTGCCAGCAGCTTAAATCGCGGGGGACTGAACACTGAAGCTTTCTTT. Its protein product is CASSLNRGGLNTEAFF. Using reference TRBV7-3 and TRBJ1-1 for the parts outside the CDR3, the full variable domain is GAGVSQTPSNKVTEKGKYVELRCDPISGHTALYWYRQSLGQGPEFLIYFQGTGAADDSGLPNDRFFAVRPEGSVSTLKIQRTERGDSAVYLCASSLNRGGLNTEAFFGQGTRLTVV.

This chain connects TRBV11-2 to TRBJ2-5; D perhaps matches TRBD2 (6 bases). V was trimmed by 2 bases and J by 5 bases, leaving 12 bases between them. This CDR3 is built from 14 residues. Per germline, CDR1 SGHAT and CDR2 FQNNGV. Here the CDR3 reads CASSLSGVVETQYF. CDR3 DNA: TGTGCCAGCAGCTTATCGGGGGTAGTGGAGACCCAGTACTTC.

This clone was observed many times. This chain uses TRBV11-2 with TRBJ2-7; perhaps TRBD1 as D (5 bases). Trimming shortened V by 3 bases and J by 4 bases, and 7 bases separated the two germline ends. The CDR3 contains 12 residues. Germline CDR1 is SGHAT and CDR2 is FQNNGV. The CDR3 here is CASSLDIYEQYF. The CDR3 nucleotides are TGTGCCAGCAGCTTGGACATTTACGAGCAGTACTTC. The full variable domain, its missing parts supplied by reference TRBV11-2 and TRBJ2-7, is EAGVAQSPRYKIIEKRQSVAFWCNPISGHATLYWYQQILGQGPKLLIQFQNNGVVDDSQLPKDRFSAERLKGVDSTLKIQPAKLEDSAVYLCASSLDIYEQYFGPGTRLTVT.

The CDR3 spells CASSQGVAPTDTQYF. The CDR3 bases are TGCGCCAGCAGCCAAGGAGTCGCCCCCACAGATACGCAGTATTTT. The chain links TRBV4-1 to TRBJ2-3; no reliable D call. V lost 1 base, J lost 2 bases, and 10 bases lay in between. Germline CDR1 and CDR2: MGHRA and YSYEKL. The CDR3 covers 15 residues.

The rearrangement links TRBV11-1 to TRBJ2-2; D might be TRBD2 (5 bases). Germline V gives CDR1 SGHAT, CDR2 FQDESV (reference sequence). The CDR3 spans 14 residues. V was shortened by 5 bases and J by 7 bases, with 14 bases between the two germline ends. CDR3 loop: CASSPDGLNGELFF. The DNA for the CDR3 is TGTGCCAGCAGCCCCGACGGACTGAACGGGGAGCTGTTTTTT. The variable domain in full, with the rest retrieved from reference TRBV11-1 and TRBJ2-2, is EAEVAQSPRYKITEKSQAVAFWCDPISGHATLYWYRQILGQGPELLVQFQDESVVDDSQLPKDRFSAERLKGVDSTLKIQPAELGDSAMYLCASSPDGLNGELFFGEGSRLTVL.

The chain links TRBV24-1 to TRBJ1-2, with D tentatively TRBD1 (5 bases). Per the germline V gene, CDR1 is KGHDR and CDR2 is SFDVKD. V lost 1 base, J lost 5 bases, and 10 bases lay in between. The CDR3 loop spans 14 amino acids. The DNA of the CDR3 is TGTGCCACCAGTGATTTATCAGGGAGGTATGGCTACACCTTC. The encoded protein is CATSDLSGRYGYTF.

This sequence joins TRBV5-1 and TRBJ1-2; the D is unclear. Germline V lookup: CDR1 SGHRS, CDR2 YFSETQ. V lost 1 base and J 5 bases, leaving 15 bases between the germline ends. This CDR3 region has 15 residues. CDR3 region: CASSLLAGPSYGYTF. The CDR3, as DNA: TGCGCCAGCAGCTTGTTAGCCGGGCCATCTTATGGCTACACCTTC. Using reference TRBV5-1 and TRBJ1-2 for the parts outside the CDR3, the full variable domain is KAGVTQTPRYLIKTRGQQVTLSCSPISGHRSVSWYQQTPGQGLQFLFEYFSETQRNKGNFPGRFSGRQFSNSRSEMNVSTLELGDSALYLCASSLLAGPSYGYTFGSGTRLTVV.

CDR3 DNA: TGTGCCAGCAGTCACACCCGGGACAGGGAGTTCTTC. Protein sequence: CASSHTRDREFF. V gene TRBV28 combines with J gene TRBJ2-1, with TRBD1 matching 9 bases. Germline lookup yields CDR1 MDHEN and CDR2 SYDVKM. The CDR3 totals 12 residues. V lost 5 bases, J lost 14 bases, and 7 bases stayed unmatched.

In its sample, this clone was seen a few times. The CDR3 sequence: CASSLTGRARMNTEAFF. Written as DNA, the CDR3 is TGTGCCAGCAGTTTAACGGGGAGGGCGAGGATGAACACTGAAGCTTTCTTT. The chain is built from TRBV27 and TRBJ1-1; D uncertain. The CDR3 spans 17 residues. Trimming pared 2 bases from V and 0 bases from J, leaving 16 bases between. The germline gives CDR1 MNHEY, CDR2 SMNVEV (reference sequence).

The J gene is TRBJ1-4, the V gene TRBV29-1; perhaps TRBD1 as D (5 bases). Germline loops: CDR1 SQVTM, CDR2 ANQGSEA. This CDR3 is 13 amino acids long. V shed 7 bases and J shed 8 bases, with 17 bases lying between them. The CDR3 here is CSALGVDNEKLFF. In DNA, the CDR3 is TGCAGCGCACTGGGGGTGGATAACGAAAAACTGTTTTTT.

The chain combines TRBV6-5 with TRBJ1-5, with D unclear. Germline CDR1 MNHEY, CDR2 SVGAGI. Deletions cut 6 bases from V and 0 bases from J, with 12 bases between. CDR3 length equals 15 residues. This CDR3 reads CASRVDGYSNQPQHF. The DNA for the CDR3 is TGTGCCAGCAGGGTCGACGGGTATAGCAATCAGCCCCAGCATTTT.

The chain uses TRBV27 and TRBJ1-2, with TRBD1 matching over 9 bases. The CDR3 covers 13 residues. After removal of 0 bases from V and 7 bases from J, the junction contained 0 bases not matched to a gene. Germline CDR1 is MNHEY and CDR2 is SMNVEV (reference sequence). The CDR3 sequence: CASSLSGQGGYTF. In nucleotides, the CDR3 is TGTGCCAGCAGTTTATCGGGACAGGGTGGCTACACCTTC.

This rearrangement joins TRBV30 to TRBJ1-2; D gene uncertain. Looked up from germline, CDR1 is GTSNPN and CDR2 is SVGIG (reference sequence). CDR3 length: 13 amino acids. Between the trimmed V and J ends, which lost 0 bases and 8 bases, there was a span of 13 bases. CDR3 sequence reads: CAWSVALVHGYTF. The CDR3 region has the DNA TGTGCCTGGAGTGTGGCACTCGTTCACGGCTACACCTTC.

The chain is built from TRBV9 and TRBJ1-4, with no clear D. The V end was cut by 4 bases, the J end by 0 bases, with 19 bases between. Germline V gives CDR1 SGDLS, CDR2 YYNGEE. The CDR3 is 18 amino acids. The CDR3 reads CASSPVSYSFSTNEKLFF. CDR3 DNA: TGTGCCAGCAGCCCGGTTTCGTACAGCTTCTCAACTAATGAAAAACTGTTTTTT.

This clone was seen only once. The chain employs TRBV3-1 (or the pseudogene TRBV3-2) and TRBJ2-5; 8 positions match TRBD2. Germline V gives CDR1 LGHDT, CDR2 YNNKEL (reference sequence). Trimming cost V 5 bases and J 5 bases; bases outside gene matches: 13. The CDR3 extends over 16 amino acids. DNA for the CDR3: TGTGCCAGCAGCTTCGTCCGGGGGGGCCTTTTGGAGACCCAGTACTTC. Its protein product is CASSFVRGGLLETQYF.

This chain uses TRBV5-1 with TRBJ2-4; D unresolved. From germline, CDR1 is SGHRS and CDR2 YFSETQ. This CDR3 spans 14 amino acids. Trimming pared 4 bases from V and 1 base from J, leaving 9 bases between. The CDR3 DNA is TGCGCCAGCAGCGGTAGTCAGGCCAAAAACATTCAGTACTTC. It specifies CASSGSQAKNIQYF.

This chain links TRBV27 with TRBJ2-6; D gene ambiguous. CDR3 length: 14 residues. Trimming removed 3 bases at V and 1 base at J, with 4 bases between. CDR1 and CDR2 (germline): MNHEY, SMNVEV (reference sequence). The CDR3 nucleotides read TGTGCCAGCAGTTTTTCGTCTGGGGCCAACGTCCTGACTTTC. This gives the protein CASSFSSGANVLTF.

This rearrangement joins TRBV12-5 to TRBJ1-5; 8 bases align to TRBD1. V gave up 6 bases and J gave up 5 bases; unmatched junction bases: 6. From germline, CDR1 is LGHNT and CDR2 FRNRAP. The CDR3 consists of 14 residues. This CDR3 is CASGRDRGYQPQHF. The CDR3 nucleotides are TGTGCTAGTGGCCGCGACAGGGGTTATCAGCCCCAGCATTTT. Combining the CDR3 with reference TRBV12-5 and TRBJ1-5 gives the whole variable domain DARVTQTPRHKVTEMGQEVTMRCQPILGHNTVFWYRQTMMQGLELLAYFRNRAPLDDSGMPKDRFSAEMPDATLATLKIQPSEPRDSAVYFCASGRDRGYQPQHFGDGTRLSIL.

The chain has TRBV29-1 and TRBJ2-3; tentatively, D is TRBD2 (6 bases). Per germline, CDR1 SQVTM and CDR2 ANQGSEA. The CDR3 contains 14 residues. V shed 1 base and J shed 6 bases, with 14 bases lying between them. Here the CDR3 reads CSVEGAGREDTQYF. The CDR3 nucleotides are TGCAGCGTTGAAGGAGCCGGCCGGGAGGATACGCAGTATTTT.

The gene calls are TRBV3-1 (or the pseudogene TRBV3-2) and TRBJ1-1; possibly TRBD1 for D (6 bases). The CDR3 is made up of 13 amino acids. Trimming pared 4 bases from V and 2 bases from J, leaving 8 bases between. Germline V CDR1 and CDR2: LGHDT, YNNKEL (reference sequence). The CDR3 region has the DNA TGTGCCAGCAGCCGACAGGTCAACACTGAAGCTTTCTTT. Translated, it gives CASSRQVNTEAFF.

The gene calls are TRBV7-3 and TRBJ2-1; 10 bases match TRBD1. The CDR3 is 16 amino acids. CDR1 is SGHTA, CDR2 FQGTGA, per germline. The trim removed 4 bases at V and 10 bases at J, leaving 13 bases unmatched. The CDR3 DNA sequence: TGTGCCAGCAGCTCTCGTCCCGGGACAGGGGCGGAGGAGCAGTTCTTC. As protein: CASSSRPGTGAEEQFF.

The rearrangement joins TRBV4-2 to TRBJ2-1; 7 positions agree with TRBD1. Per germline, CDR1 LGHNA and CDR2 YNFKEQ. Trimming removed 1 base from V and 4 bases from J; junction bases left unmatched: 4. This CDR3 is built from 15 residues. CDR3 sequence (DNA): TGTGCCAGCAGCCAAGCGAGGGGGCCATACAATGAGCAGTTCTTC. As protein: CASSQARGPYNEQFF.

The genes are TRBV14 and TRBJ1-6; D unresolved. This CDR3 spans 14 amino acids. Trimming removed 1 base at V and 7 bases at J, with 8 bases between. The germline V gene has CDR1 SGHDN and CDR2 FVKESK. The CDR3 nucleotides read TGTGCCAGCAGCCAAGTACGCTCAAATTCACCCCTCCACTTT. It translates to CASSQVRSNSPLHF. Full variable domain (rest looked up from reference TRBV14 and TRBJ1-6): EAGVTQFPSHSVIEKGQTVTLRCDPISGHDNLYWYRRVMGKEIKFLLHFVKESKQDESGMPNNRFLAERTGGTYSTLKVQPAELEDSGVYFCASSQVRSNSPLHFGNGTRLTVT.

The chain couples TRBV7-2 to TRBJ2-5, with TRBD2 identical over 8 bases. The CDR3 spans 14 residues. V gave up 1 base and J gave up 4 bases; unmatched junction bases: 2. The germline V gene encodes CDR1 SGHTA and CDR2 FQGNSA. This chain's CDR3 is CASSLGSGGETQYF. Here the CDR3 DNA reads TGTGCCAGCAGCTTAGGGAGCGGGGGAGAGACCCAGTACTTC.

The rearrangement joins TRBV9 to TRBJ1-2; D possibly corresponds to TRBD1 (6 bases). This CDR3 is built from 16 residues. CDR1 and CDR2 from the germline V gene are SGDLS and YYNGEE. V lost 0 bases, J lost 7 bases, and 19 bases lay in between. The CDR3 DNA follows: TGTGCCAGCAGCGTAGCAGCGCAGGGGTCCCCTTCTGGCTACACCTTC. It is translated as CASSVAAQGSPSGYTF.

This clone was picked up one time. The chain employs TRBV7-8 and TRBJ1-2; the D gene is possibly TRBD1 (5 bases). Germline values: CDR1 SGHVS, CDR2 FQNEAQ. This CDR3 contains 12 residues. Trimming stripped 3 bases from V and 10 bases from J, with 12 bases between. CDR3 region: CASSFWDGFYTF. For the CDR3, the DNA is TGTGCCAGCAGCTTTTGGGACGGATTCTACACCTTC.

The chain has TRBV6-5 and TRBJ2-5, with TRBD1 as a possible D gene (6 bases). This CDR3 is 14 amino acids long. The V gene's germline CDR1 is MNHEY and CDR2 SVGAGI. The V end lost 1 base, the J end lost 5 bases, and 11 bases lay between the germline ends. CDR3 sequence reads: CASSYFETGETQYF. Written as DNA, the CDR3 is TGTGCCAGCAGTTACTTCGAAACAGGGGAGACCCAGTACTTC.